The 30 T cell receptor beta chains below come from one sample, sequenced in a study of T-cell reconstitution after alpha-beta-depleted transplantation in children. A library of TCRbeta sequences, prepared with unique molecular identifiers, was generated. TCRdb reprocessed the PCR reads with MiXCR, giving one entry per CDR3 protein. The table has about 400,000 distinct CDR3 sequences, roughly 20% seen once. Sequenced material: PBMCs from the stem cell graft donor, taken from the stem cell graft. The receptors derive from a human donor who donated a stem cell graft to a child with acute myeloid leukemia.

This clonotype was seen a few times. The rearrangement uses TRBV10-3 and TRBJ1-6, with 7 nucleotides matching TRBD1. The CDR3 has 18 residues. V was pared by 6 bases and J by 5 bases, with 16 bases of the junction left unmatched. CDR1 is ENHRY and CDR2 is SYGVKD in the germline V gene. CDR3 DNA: TGTGCCATCAGAGCGACAACCTCCGGGACAGCAGATAATTCACCCCTCCACTTT. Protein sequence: CAIRATTSGTADNSPLHF.

The CDR3 loop is CASSTSRDYNEQFF. CDR3 nucleotides: TGTGCCAGCAGCACATCCCGGGACTACAATGAGCAGTTCTTC. The chain uses TRBV7-8 and TRBJ2-1; D may be TRBD2 (5 bases). The CDR3 extends over 14 amino acids. Germline CDR1 SGHVS, CDR2 FQNEAQ. Trimming took 5 bases from V and 3 from J, leaving 11 bases between them.

CDR3 amino acids: CASSLEAGNTDTQYF. The CDR3 bases are TGCGCCAGCAGCTTGGAAGCAGGGAACACAGATACGCAGTATTTT. The chain joins TRBV5-1 to TRBJ2-3; a weak D match, TRBD1 (5 bases). V was trimmed by 0 bases and J by 2 bases, leaving 10 bases between them. Germline V gene lookup returns CDR1 SGHRS and CDR2 YFSETQ. The CDR3 is made up of 15 amino acids.

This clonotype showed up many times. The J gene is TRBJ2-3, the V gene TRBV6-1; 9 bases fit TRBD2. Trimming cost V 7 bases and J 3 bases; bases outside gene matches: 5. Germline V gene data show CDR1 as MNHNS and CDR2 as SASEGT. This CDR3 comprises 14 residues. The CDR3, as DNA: TGTGCCAGCATATGGCGGGAGGGGACAGATACGCAGTATTTT. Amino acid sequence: CASIWREGTDTQYF.

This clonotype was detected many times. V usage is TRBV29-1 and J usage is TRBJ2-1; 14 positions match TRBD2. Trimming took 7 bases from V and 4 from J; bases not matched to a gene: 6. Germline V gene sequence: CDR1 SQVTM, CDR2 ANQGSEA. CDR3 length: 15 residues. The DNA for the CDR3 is TGCAGCGGCGGGACTAGCGGGAGTCTATACAATGAGCAGTTCTTC. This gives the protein CSGGTSGSLYNEQFF.

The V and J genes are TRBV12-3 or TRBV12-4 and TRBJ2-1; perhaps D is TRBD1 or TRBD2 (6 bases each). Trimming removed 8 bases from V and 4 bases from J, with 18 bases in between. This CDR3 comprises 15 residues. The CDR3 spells CASEPRGPVYNEQFF. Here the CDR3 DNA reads TGTGCCAGCGAACCACGGGGGCCGGTGTACAATGAGCAGTTCTTC.

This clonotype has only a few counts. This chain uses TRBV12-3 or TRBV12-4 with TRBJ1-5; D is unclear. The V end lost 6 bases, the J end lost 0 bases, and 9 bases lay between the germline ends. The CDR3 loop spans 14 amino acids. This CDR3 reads CASSPALSNQPQHF. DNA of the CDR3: TGTGCCAGCAGCCCAGCCCTTAGCAATCAGCCCCAGCATTTT.

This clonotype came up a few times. CDR3 in amino acids: CSARELGDGLAGLYHEQYF. CDR3 nucleotide sequence: TGCAGTGCTAGAGAGTTAGGGGATGGCCTAGCGGGATTGTACCACGAGCAGTACTTC. J is TRBJ2-7 and V is TRBV20-1, with 9 bases aligning to TRBD2. Germline loops: CDR1 DFQATT, CDR2 SNEGSKA (reference sequence). V dropped 0 bases and J dropped 5; count of bases not matched to a gene: 20. The length of the CDR3 is 19 residues.

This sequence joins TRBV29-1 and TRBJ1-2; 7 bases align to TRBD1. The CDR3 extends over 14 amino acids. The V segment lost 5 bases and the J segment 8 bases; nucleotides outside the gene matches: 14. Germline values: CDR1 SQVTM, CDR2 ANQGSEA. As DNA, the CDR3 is TGCAGCGTTTCGCTAGCGACAGGGAGAACAGGCTACACCTTC. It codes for CSVSLATGRTGYTF.

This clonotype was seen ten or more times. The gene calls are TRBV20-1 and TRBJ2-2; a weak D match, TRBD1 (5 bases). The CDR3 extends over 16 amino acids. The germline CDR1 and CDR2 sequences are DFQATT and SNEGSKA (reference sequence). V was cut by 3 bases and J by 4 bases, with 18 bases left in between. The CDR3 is CSARSLAGLSTGELFF. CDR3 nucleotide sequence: TGCAGTGCTAGGTCTCTCGCAGGGTTGAGCACCGGGGAGCTGTTTTTT.

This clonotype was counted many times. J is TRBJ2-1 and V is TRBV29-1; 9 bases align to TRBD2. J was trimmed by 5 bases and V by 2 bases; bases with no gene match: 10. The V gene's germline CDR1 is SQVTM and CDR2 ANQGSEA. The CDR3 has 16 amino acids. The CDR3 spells CSVERPSGMADNEQFF. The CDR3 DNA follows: TGCAGCGTTGAACGGCCTAGCGGGATGGCCGACAATGAGCAGTTCTTC.

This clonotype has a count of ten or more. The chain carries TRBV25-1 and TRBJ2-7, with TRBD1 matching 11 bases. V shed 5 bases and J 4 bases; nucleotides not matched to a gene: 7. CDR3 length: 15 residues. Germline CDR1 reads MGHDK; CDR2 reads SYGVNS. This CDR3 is CASSPRTGGIYEQYF. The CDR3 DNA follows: TGTGCCAGCAGTCCAAGGACAGGGGGCATTTACGAGCAGTACTTC.

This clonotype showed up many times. In DNA, the CDR3 is TGTGCCAGCAGTCAGCGCGGGGGCAATGAGCAGTTCTTC. It is translated as CASSQRGGNEQFF. The chain couples TRBV12-3 or TRBV12-4 to TRBJ2-1; 7 nucleotides match TRBD2. The CDR3 has 13 amino acids. J lost 6 bases, V lost 5 bases, and 4 bases had no gene match.

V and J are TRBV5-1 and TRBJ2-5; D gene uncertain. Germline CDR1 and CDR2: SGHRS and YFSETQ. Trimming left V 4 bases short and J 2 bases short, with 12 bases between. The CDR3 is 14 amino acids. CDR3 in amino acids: CASSPIRIQETQYF. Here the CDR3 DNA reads TGCGCCAGCAGCCCTATCCGGATACAAGAGACCCAGTACTTC.

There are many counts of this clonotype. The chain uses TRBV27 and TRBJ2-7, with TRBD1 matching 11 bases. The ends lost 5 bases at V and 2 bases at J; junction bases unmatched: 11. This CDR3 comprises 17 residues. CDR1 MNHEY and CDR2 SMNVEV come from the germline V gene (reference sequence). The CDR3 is CASSPYPPGQGAYEQYF. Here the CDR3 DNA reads TGTGCCAGCAGTCCATATCCTCCGGGACAGGGGGCCTACGAGCAGTACTTC.

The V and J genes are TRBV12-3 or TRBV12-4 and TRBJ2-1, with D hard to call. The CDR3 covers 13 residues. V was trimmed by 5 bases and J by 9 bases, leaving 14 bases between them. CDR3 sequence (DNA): TGTGCCAGCAGTGCCTCCCGGCGTGGTGAGCAGTTCTTC. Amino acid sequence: CASSASRRGEQFF.

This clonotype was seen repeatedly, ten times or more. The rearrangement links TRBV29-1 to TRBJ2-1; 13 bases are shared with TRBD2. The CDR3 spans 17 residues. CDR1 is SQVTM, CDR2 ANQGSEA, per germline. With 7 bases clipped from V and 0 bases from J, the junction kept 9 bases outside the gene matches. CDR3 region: CSAPGLAGSGSYNEQFF. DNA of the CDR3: TGCAGCGCTCCGGGACTAGCGGGATCGGGCTCCTACAATGAGCAGTTCTTC.

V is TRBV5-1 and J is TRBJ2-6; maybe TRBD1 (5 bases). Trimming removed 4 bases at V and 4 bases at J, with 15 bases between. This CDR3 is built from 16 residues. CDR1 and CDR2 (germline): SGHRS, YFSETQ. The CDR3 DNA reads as TGCGCCAGCAGCGATATCGCTCAGGGAGGGGCCAACGTCCTGACTTTC. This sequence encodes CASSDIAQGGANVLTF.

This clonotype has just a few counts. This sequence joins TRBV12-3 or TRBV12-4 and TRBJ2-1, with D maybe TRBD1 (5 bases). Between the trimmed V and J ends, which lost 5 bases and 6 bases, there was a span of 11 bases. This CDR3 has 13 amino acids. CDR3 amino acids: CASSPPRVNEQFF. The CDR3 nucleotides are TGTGCCAGCAGTCCCCCCAGGGTCAATGAGCAGTTCTTC.

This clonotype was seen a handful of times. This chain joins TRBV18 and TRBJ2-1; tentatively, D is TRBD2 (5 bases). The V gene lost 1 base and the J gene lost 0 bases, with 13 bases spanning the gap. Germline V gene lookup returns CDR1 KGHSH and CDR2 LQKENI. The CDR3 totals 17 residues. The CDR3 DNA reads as TGTGCCAGCTCACCACTTCAGGCAGAGGGCTCCTACAATGAGCAGTTCTTC. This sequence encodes CASSPLQAEGSYNEQFF.

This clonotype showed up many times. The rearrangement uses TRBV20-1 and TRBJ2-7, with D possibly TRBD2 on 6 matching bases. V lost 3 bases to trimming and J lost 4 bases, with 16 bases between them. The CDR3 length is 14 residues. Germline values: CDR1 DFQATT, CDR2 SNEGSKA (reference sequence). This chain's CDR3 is CSASQIGTPYEQYF. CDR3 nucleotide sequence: TGCAGTGCTAGTCAAATCGGGACTCCATACGAGCAGTACTTC.

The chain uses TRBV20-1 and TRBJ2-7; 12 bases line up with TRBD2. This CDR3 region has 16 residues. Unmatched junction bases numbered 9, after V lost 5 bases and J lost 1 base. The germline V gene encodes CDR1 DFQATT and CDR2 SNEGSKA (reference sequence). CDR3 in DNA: TGCAGTGCTTTCCGGACTAGCGGGAAAAGTTCCTACGAGCAGTACTTC. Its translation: CSAFRTSGKSSYEQYF.

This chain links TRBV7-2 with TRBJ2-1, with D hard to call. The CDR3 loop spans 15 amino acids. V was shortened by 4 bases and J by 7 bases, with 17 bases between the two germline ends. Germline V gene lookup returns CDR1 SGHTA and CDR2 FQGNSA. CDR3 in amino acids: CASSYGSLEGNEQFF. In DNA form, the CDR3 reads TGTGCCAGCAGCTACGGGTCTCTGGAAGGAAATGAGCAGTTCTTC.

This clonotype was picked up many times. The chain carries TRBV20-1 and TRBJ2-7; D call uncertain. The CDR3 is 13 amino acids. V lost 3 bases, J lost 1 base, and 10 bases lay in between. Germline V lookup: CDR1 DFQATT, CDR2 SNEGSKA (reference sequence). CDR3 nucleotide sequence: TGCAGTGCTAGTCTAAAAAGTTCCTACGAGCAGTACTTC. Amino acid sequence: CSASLKSSYEQYF.

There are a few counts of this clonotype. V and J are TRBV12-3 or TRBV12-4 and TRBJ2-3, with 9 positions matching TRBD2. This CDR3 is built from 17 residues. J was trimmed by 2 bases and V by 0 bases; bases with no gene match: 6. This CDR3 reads CASSLAASGALTDTQYF. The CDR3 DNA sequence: TGTGCCAGCAGTTTAGCGGCTAGCGGGGCTCTCACAGATACGCAGTATTTT.

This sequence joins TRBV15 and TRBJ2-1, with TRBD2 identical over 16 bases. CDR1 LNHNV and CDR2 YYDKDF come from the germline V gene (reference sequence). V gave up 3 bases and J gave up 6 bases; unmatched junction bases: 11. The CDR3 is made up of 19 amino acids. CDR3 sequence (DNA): TGTGCCACCAGCAGGAAGGCCGGGACTAGCGGGAGGGCCTTCAATGAGCAGTTCTTC. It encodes CATSRKAGTSGRAFNEQFF.

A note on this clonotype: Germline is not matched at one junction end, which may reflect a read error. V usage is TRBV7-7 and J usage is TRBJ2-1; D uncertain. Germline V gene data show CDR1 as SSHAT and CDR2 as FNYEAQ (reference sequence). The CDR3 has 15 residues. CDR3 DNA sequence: TGTGCTAGCAGCCCCGACTCGAACTCCTACAATGAGCAGTTCTTC. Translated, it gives CASSPDSNSYNEQFF.

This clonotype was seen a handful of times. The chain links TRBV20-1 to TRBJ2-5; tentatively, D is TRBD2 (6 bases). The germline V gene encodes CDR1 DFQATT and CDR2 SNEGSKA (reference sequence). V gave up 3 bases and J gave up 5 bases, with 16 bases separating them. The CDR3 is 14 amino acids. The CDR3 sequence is CSASGAGSRETQYF. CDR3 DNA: TGCAGTGCTAGCGGGGCCGGGAGTCGCGAGACCCAGTACTTC.

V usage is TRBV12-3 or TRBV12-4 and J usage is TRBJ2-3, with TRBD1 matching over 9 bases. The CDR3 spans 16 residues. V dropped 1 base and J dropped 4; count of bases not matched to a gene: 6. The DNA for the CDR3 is TGTGCCAGCAGTTTAGGCGGGACAGGGATCTCAGATACGCAGTATTTT. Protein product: CASSLGGTGISDTQYF.

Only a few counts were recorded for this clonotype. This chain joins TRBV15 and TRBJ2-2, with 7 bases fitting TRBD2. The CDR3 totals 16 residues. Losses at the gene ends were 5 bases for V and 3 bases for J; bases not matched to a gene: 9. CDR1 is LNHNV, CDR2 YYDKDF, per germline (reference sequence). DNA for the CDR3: TGTGCCACCAGCGTCTTCGCGGGAGCTTACACCGGGGAGCTGTTTTTT. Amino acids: CATSVFAGAYTGELFF.